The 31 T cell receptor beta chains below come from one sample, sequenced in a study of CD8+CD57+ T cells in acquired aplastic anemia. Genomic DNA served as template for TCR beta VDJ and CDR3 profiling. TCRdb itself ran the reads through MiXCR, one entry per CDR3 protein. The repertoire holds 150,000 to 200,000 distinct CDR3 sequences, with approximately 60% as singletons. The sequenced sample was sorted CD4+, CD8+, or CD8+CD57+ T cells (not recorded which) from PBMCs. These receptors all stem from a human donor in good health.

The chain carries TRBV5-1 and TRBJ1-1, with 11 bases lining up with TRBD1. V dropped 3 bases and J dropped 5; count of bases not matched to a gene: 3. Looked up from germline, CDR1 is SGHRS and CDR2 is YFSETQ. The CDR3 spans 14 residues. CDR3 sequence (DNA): TGCGCCAGCAGCTGGACAGGGGGCAGGACTGAAGCTTTCTTT. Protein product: CASSWTGGRTEAFF. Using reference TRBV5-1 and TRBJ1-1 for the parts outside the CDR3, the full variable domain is KAGVTQTPRYLIKTRGQQVTLSCSPISGHRSVSWYQQTPGQGLQFLFEYFSETQRNKGNFPGRFSGRQFSNSRSEMNVSTLELGDSALYLCASSWTGGRTEAFFGQGTRLTVV.

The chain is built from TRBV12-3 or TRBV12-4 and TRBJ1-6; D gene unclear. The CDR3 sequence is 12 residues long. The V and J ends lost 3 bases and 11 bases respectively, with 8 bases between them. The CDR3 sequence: CASSLRYPPLHF. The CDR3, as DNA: TGTGCCAGCAGTTTGAGGTATCCACCCCTCCACTTT.

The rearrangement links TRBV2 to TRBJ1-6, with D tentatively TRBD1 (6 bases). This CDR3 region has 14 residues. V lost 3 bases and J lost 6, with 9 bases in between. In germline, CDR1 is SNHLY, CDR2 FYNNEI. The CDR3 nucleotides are TGTGCCAGCAGTGAGGGGACACCTAATTCACCCCTCCACTTT. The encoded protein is CASSEGTPNSPLHF.

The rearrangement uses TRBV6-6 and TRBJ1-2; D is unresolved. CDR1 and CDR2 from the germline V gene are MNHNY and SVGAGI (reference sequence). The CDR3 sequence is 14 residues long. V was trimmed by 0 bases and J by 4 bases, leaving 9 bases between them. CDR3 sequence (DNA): TGTGCCAGCAGTTACTCGGGCAGCTTCTATGGCTACACCTTC. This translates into CASSYSGSFYGYTF.

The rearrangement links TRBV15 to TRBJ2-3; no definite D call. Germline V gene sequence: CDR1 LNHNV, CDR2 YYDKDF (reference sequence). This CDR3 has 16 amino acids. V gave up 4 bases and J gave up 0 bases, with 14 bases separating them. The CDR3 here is CATSMKTETSTDTQYF. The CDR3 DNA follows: TGTGCCACCAGCATGAAAACAGAGACTAGCACAGATACGCAGTATTTT. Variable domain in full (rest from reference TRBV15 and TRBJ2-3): DAMVIQNPRYQVTQFGKPVTLSCSQTLNHNVMYWYQQKSSQAPKLLFHYYDKDFNNEADTPDNFQSRRPNTSFCFLDIRSPGLGDTAMYLCATSMKTETSTDTQYFGPGTRLTVL.

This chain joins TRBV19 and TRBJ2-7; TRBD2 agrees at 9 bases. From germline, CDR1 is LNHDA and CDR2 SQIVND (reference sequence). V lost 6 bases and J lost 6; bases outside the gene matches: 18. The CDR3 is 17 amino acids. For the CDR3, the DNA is TGTGCCAGTAGCCTAACGGTCCTTAGCGGGAGTCTAGGCGAGCAGTACTTC. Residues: CASSLTVLSGSLGEQYF. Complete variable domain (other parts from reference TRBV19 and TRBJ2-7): DGGITQSPKYLFRKEGQNVTLSCEQNLNHDAMYWYRQDPGQGLRLIYYSQIVNDFQKGDIAEGYSVSREKKESFPLTVTSAQKNPTAFYLCASSLTVLSGSLGEQYFGPGTRLTVT.

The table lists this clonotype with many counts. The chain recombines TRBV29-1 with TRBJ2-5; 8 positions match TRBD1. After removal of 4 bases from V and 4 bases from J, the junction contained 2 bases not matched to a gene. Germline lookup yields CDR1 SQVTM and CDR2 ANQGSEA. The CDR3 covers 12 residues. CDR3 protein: CSVGTGGETQYF. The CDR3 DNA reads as TGCAGCGTTGGAACAGGGGGAGAGACCCAGTACTTC.

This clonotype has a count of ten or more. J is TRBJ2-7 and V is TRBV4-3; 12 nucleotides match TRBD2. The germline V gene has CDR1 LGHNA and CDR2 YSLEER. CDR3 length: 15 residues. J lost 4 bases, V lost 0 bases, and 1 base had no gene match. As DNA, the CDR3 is TGCGCCAGCAGCCAAGATCTAGCGGGAGGGTACGAGCAGTACTTC. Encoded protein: CASSQDLAGGYEQYF.

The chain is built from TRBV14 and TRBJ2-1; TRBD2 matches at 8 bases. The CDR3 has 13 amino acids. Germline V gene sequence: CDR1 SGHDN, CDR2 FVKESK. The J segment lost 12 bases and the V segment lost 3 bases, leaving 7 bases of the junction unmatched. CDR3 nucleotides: TGTGCCAGCAGCCAGGCCCTAGCGGGCGCGCAGTTCTTC. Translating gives CASSQALAGAQFF.

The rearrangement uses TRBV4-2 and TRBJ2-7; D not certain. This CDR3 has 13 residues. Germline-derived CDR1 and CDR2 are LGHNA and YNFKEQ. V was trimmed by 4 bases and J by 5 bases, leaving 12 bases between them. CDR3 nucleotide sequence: TGTGCCAGCAGCCCCAGGCAGTTCGACGAGCAGTACTTC. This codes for CASSPRQFDEQYF.

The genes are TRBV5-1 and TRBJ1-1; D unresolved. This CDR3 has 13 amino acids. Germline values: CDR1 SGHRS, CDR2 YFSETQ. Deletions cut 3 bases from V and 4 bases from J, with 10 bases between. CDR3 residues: CASSSDLRTEAFF. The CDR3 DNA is TGCGCCAGCAGCTCGGACCTTCGCACTGAAGCTTTCTTT.

CDR3 bases: TGTGCCAGCAGGCCAACAGGGACAGCCACAGATACGCAGTATTTT. It specifies CASRPTGTATDTQYF. The V call is TRBV7-3, the J call TRBJ2-3; 7 nucleotides line up with TRBD1. J lost 2 bases, V lost 6 bases, and 8 bases had no gene match. CDR1 and CDR2 (germline): SGHTA, FQGTGA. CDR3 length equals 15 residues.

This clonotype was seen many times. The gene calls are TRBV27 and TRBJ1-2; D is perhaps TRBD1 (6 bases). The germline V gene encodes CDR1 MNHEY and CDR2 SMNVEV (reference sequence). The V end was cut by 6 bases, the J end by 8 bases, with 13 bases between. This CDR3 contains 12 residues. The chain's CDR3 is CASRQGYQGYTF. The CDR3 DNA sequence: TGTGCCAGCAGACAGGGTTATCAGGGCTACACCTTC.

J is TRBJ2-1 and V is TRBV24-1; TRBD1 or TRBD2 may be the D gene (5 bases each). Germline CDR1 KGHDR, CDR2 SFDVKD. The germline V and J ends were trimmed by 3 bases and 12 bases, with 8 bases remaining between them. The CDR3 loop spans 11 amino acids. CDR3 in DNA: TGTGCCACCAGTGATGAGAGGGGGCAGTTCTTC. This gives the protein CATSDERGQFF.

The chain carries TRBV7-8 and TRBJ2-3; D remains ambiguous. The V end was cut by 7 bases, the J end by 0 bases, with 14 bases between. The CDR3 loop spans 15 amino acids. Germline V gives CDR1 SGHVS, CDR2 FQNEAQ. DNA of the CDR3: TGTGCCAGCACTCTTCTCGCCTCTAGCACAGATACGCAGTATTTT. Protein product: CASTLLASSTDTQYF.

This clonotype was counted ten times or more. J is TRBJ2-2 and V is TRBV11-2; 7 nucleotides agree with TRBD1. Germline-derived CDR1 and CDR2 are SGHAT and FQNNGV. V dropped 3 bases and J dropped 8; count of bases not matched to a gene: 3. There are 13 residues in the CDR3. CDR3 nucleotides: TGTGCCAGCAGCTTTGAGGGGGCAGGGGAGCTGTTTTTT. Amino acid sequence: CASSFEGAGELFF.

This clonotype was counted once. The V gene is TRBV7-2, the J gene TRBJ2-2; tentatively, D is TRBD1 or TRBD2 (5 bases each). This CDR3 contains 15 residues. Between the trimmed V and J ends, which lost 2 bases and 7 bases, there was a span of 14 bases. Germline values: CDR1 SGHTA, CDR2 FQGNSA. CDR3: CASSLSTGLGGELFF. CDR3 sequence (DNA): TGTGCCAGCAGCTTAAGTACGGGGCTGGGCGGGGAGCTGTTTTTT.

CDR3 bases: TGTGCCAGCAGCTACTGGCGAGGGGCGATGAACACTGAAGCTTTCTTT. Protein sequence: CASSYWRGAMNTEAFF. The chain uses TRBV7-8 and TRBJ1-1; D possibly corresponds to TRBD1 (5 bases). V was cut by 4 bases and J by 0 bases, with 15 bases left in between. Per the germline V gene, CDR1 is SGHVS and CDR2 is FQNEAQ. This CDR3 has 16 amino acids.

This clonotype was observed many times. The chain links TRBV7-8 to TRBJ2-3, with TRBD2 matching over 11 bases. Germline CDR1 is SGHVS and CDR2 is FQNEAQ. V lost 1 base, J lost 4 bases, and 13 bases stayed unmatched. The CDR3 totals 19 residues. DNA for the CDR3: TGTGCCAGCAGCTTAGTCGTTAGCGGGAGGGCCGGGGTGGCAGATACGCAGTATTTT. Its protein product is CASSLVVSGRAGVADTQYF.

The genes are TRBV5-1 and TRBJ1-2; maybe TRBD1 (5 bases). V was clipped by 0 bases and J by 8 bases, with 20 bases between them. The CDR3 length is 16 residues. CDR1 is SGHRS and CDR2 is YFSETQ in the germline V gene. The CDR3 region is CASSLASFRDDGGYTF. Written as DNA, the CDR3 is TGCGCCAGCAGCTTGGCCTCTTTCCGGGACGATGGAGGCTACACCTTC.

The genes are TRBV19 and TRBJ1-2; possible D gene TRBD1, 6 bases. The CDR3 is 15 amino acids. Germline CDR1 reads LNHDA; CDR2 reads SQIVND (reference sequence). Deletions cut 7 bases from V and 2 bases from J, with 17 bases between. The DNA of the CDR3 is TGTGCCAGTATCCCCTTTGGGGGCGCAAACTATGGCTACACCTTC. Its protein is CASIPFGGANYGYTF.

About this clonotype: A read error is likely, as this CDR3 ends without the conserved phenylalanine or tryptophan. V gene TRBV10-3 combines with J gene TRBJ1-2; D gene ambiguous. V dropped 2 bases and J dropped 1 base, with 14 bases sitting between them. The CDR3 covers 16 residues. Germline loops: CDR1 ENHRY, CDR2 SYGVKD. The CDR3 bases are TGTGCCATCAGTGAGCGGGGATTTCCGGATAACTATGGCTACACCTCC. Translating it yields CAISERGFPDNYGYTS.

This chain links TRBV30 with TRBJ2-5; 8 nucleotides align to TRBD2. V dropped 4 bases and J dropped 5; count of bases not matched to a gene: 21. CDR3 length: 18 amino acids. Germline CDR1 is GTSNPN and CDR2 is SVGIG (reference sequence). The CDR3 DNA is TGTGCCTGGACTCCCTTCCCGGGACTAGAAAGCGGTAGGGAGACCCAGTACTTC. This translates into CAWTPFPGLESGRETQYF.

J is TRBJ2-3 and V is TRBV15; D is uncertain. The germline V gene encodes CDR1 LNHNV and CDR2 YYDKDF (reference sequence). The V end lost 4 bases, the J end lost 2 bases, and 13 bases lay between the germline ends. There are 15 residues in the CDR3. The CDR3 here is CATSNGQENTDTQYF. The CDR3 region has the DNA TGTGCCACCAGCAATGGGCAGGAGAACACAGATACGCAGTATTTT.

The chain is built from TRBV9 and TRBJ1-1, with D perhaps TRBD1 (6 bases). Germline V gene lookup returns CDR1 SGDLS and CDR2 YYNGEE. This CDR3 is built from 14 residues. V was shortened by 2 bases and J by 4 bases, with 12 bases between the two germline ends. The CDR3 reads CASSVQGLLTEAFF. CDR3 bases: TGTGCCAGCAGCGTCCAGGGGCTCCTCACTGAAGCTTTCTTT.

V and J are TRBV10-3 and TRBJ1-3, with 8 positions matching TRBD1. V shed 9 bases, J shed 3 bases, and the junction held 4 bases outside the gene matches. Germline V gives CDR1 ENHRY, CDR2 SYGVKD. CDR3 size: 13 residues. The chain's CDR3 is CAMTGENGNTIYF. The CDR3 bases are TGTGCCATGACAGGGGAGAATGGAAACACCATATATTTT.

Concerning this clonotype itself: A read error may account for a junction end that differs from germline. CDR3 coding DNA: TGCGCCAGCAGCTTGGTAGACGGACAGGGCGGCGAGCAGTACTTC. Translating gives CASSLVDGQGGEQYF. V gene TRBV9 combines with J gene TRBJ2-7, with 8 bases that match TRBD1. CDR3 length: 15 residues. In germline, CDR1 is SGDLS, CDR2 YYNGEE.

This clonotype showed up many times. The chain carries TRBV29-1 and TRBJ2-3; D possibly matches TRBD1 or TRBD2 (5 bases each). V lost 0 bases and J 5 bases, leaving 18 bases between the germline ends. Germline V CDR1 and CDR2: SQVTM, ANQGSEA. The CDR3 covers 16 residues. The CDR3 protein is CSVEDLGEGAGDTQYF. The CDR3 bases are TGCAGCGTTGAAGATCTGGGGGAAGGAGCAGGAGATACGCAGTATTTT.

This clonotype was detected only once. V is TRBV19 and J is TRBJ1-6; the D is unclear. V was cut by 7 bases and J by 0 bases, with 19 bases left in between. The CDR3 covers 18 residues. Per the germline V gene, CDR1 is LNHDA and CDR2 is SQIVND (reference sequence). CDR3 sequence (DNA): TGTGCCAGTAAGAAAGGGCAGGACGGTAGCTCCTATAATTCACCCCTCCACTTT. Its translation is CASKKGQDGSSYNSPLHF. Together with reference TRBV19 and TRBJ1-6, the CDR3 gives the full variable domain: DGGITQSPKYLFRKEGQNVTLSCEQNLNHDAMYWYRQDPGQGLRLIYYSQIVNDFQKGDIAEGYSVSREKKESFPLTVTSAQKNPTAFYLCASKKGQDGSSYNSPLHFGNGTRLTVT.

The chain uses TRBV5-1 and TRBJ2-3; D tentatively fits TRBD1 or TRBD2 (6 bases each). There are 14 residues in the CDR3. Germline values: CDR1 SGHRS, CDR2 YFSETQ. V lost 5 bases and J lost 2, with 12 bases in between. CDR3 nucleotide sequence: TGCGCCAGCAGAAAGGGGGACTCCACAGATACGCAGTATTTT. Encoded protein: CASRKGDSTDTQYF.

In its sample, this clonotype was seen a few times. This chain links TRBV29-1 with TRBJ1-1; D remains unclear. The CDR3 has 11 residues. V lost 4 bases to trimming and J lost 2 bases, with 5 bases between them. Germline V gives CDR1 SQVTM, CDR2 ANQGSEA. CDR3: CSVGANTEAFF. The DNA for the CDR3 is TGCAGCGTTGGGGCAAACACTGAAGCTTTCTTT.